This is a list of T cell receptor beta chains from one sample in a study of blood T cell repertoires in COVID-19. Profiling relied on immunoSEQ multiplex PCR, and the TCRdb table lists in-frame clones only, not all of them. The sample has about 71,000 clones; around 91% are singletons. Material for sequencing was peripheral blood. Source of these receptors: a man aged 50-60 years with acute or convalescent COVID-19. Each CDR3 is given with its conserved first and last residue. The order of the fields is D gene, J gene, V gene, CDR3 protein, CDR3 DNA. The D gene is left open where the match is weak.

TRBD1,TRBJ2-1,TRBV7-8,CASSLRSGTGNNEQFF,TGTGCCAGCAGCTTACGGTCCGGGACAGGTAACAATGAGCAGTTCTTC
TRBD1,TRBJ1-2,TRBV5-1,CASSLDLRTGRDYGYTF,TGCGCCAGCAGCTTGGATCTTCGGACAGGTCGGGACTATGGCTACACCTTC
-,TRBJ2-5,TRBV5-6,CASSLATLRQETQYF,TGTGCCAGCAGCTTGGCGACACTGCGACAAGAGACCCAGTACTTC
TRBD2,TRBJ2-1,TRBV6-2/TRBV6-3,CASSSTSGRAGAEQFF,TGTGCCAGCAGTTCGACTAGCGGGAGGGCCGGGGCGGAGCAGTTCTTC
TRBD1,TRBJ1-2,TRBV7-2,CASRPPGQGYGYTF,TGTGCCAGCAGGCCACCGGGACAGGGTTATGGCTACACCTTC
TRBD1,TRBJ1-5,TRBV29-1,CSVLDRGQGNQPQHF,TGCAGCGTTCTGGACAGGGGGCAAGGCAATCAGCCCCAGCATTTT
-,TRBJ2-2,TRBV12-5,CASGEAQGPNTGELFF,TGTGCTAGTGGTGAGGCGCAGGGGCCGAACACCGGGGAGCTGTTTTTT
-,TRBJ2-1,TRBV2,CASSEGSLAIPALVF,TGTGCCAGCAGTGAGGGTAGCTTGGCTATCCCCGCCTTGGTCTTC
TRBD2,TRBJ2-3,TRBV6-2/TRBV6-3,CASSYPKGTTWREADTQYF,TGTGCCAGCAGTTACCCGAAAGGGACTACCTGGCGGGAGGCAGATACGCAGTATTTT
-,TRBJ2-3,TRBV4-2,CASSQENLVSQTDTQYF,TGTGCCAGCAGCCAAGAAAATCTAGTTTCCCAAACAGATACGCAGTATTTT
TRBD1,TRBJ1-5,TRBV30,CAWSTNRDRRSDSNQPQHF,TGTGCCTGGAGCACCAACCGGGACAGGAGATCCGATAGCAATCAGCCCCAGCATTTT
-,TRBJ2-1,TRBV11-3,CASSFLGGGNNEQFF,TGTGCCAGCAGCTTTTTGGGAGGGGGAAACAATGAGCAGTTCTTC
TRBD2,TRBJ2-2,TRBV5-1,CASSLYRGSESTGELFF,TGCGCCAGCAGCTTGTACCGCGGGAGTGAGAGCACCGGGGAGCTGTTTTTT
-,TRBJ2-7,TRBV5-6,CASSLYYEQYF,TGTGCCAGCAGCTTGTACTACGAGCAGTACTTC
-,TRBJ2-2,TRBV7-9,CASSPPGDRLTGELFF,TGTGCCAGCAGCCCGCCGGGGGACAGACTCACCGGGGAGCTGTTTTTT
-,TRBJ1-1,TRBV28,CASSPRWGLNTEAFF,TGTGCCAGCAGTCCTAGATGGGGCTTGAACACTGAAGCTTTCTTT
-,TRBJ1-2,TRBV4-1,CASSQDFWGENGYGYTF,TGCGCCAGCAGCCAAGACTTTTGGGGGGAAAATGGCTATGGCTACACCTTC